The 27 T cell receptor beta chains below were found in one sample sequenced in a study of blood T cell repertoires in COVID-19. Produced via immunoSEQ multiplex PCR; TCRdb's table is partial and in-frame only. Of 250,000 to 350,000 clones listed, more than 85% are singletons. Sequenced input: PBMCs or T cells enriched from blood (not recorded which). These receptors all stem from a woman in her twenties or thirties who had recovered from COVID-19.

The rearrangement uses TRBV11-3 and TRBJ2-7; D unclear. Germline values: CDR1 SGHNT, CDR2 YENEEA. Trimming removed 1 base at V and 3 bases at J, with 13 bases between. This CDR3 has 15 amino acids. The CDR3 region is CASSLATSRYYEQYF. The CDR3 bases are TGTGCCAGCAGCTTAGCGACATCAAGGTACTACGAGCAGTACTTC.

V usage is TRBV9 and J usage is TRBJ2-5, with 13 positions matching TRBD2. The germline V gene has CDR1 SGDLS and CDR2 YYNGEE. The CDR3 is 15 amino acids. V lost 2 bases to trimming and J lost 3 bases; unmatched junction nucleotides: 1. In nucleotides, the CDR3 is TGTGCCAGCAGCGTTGGGACTAGCGGGGAAGAGACCCAGTACTTC. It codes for CASSVGTSGEETQYF.

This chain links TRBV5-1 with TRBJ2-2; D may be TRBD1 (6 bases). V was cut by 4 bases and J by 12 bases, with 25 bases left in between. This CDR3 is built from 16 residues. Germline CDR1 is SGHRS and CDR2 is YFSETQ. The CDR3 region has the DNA TGCGCCAGCAGCCCGTCCTTCGACAGGCTAACTAGGCAGCTGTTTTTT. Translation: CASSPSFDRLTRQLFF. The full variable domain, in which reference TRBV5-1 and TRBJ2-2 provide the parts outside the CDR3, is KAGVTQTPRYLIKTRGQQVTLSCSPISGHRSVSWYQQTPGQGLQFLFEYFSETQRNKGNFPGRFSGRQFSNSRSEMNVSTLELGDSALYLCASSPSFDRLTRQLFFGEGSRLTVL.

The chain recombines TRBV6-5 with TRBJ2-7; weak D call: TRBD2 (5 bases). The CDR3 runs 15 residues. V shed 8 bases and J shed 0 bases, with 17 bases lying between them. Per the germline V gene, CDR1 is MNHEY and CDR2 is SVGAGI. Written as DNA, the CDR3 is TGTGCCAGCTGTAGAGCGGTTATGAGCTCCTACGAGCAGTACTTC. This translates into CASCRAVMSSYEQYF.

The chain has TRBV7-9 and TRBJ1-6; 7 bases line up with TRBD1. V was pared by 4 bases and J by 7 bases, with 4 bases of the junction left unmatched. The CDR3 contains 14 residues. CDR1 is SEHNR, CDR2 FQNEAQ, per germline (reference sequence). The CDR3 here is CASSSGGGNSPLHF. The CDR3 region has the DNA TGTGCCAGCAGCTCAGGGGGAGGCAATTCACCCCTCCACTTT.

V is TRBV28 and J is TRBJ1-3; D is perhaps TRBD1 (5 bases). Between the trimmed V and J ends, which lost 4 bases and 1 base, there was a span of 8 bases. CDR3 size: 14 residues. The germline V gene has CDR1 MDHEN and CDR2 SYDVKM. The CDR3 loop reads CASSYGGSGNTIYF. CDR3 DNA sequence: TGTGCCAGCAGTTATGGGGGGTCTGGAAACACCATATATTTT.

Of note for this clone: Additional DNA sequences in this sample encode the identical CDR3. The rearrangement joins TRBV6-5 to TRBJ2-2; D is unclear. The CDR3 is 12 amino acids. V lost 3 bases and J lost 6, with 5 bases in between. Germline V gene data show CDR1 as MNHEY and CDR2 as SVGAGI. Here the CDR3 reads CASSYFAGELFF. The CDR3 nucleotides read TGTGCCAGCAGTTATTTCGCCGGGGAGCTGTTTTTT.

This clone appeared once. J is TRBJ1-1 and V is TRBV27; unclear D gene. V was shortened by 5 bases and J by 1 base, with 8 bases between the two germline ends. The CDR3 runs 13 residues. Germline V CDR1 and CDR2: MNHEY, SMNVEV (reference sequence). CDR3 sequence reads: CASSVRENTEAFF. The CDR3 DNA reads TGTGCCAGCAGTGTACGGGAGAACACTGAAGCTTTCTTT.

DNA of the CDR3: TGTGCCAGCAGCTTAGCGGGAGCCACAGATACGCAGTATTTT. Its translation: CASSLAGATDTQYF. The chain uses TRBV7-9 and TRBJ2-3, with a tentative D call TRBD2 (5 bases). This CDR3 region has 14 residues. Germline V lookup: CDR1 SEHNR, CDR2 FQNEAQ (reference sequence). V lost 0 bases to trimming and J lost 2 bases, with 6 bases between them. The full variable domain, in which reference TRBV7-9 and TRBJ2-3 provide the parts outside the CDR3, is DTGVSQNPRHKITKRGQNVTFRCDPISEHNRLYWYRQTLGQGPEFLTYFQNEAQLEKSRLLSDRFSAERPKGSFSTLEIQRTEQGDSAMYLCASSLAGATDTQYFGPGTRLTVL.

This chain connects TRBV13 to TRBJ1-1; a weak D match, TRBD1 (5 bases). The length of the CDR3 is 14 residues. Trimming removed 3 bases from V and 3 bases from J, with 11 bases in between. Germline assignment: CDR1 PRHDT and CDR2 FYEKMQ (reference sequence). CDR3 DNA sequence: TGTGCCAGCAGCTTTTCAGGGTGGGACACTGAAGCTTTCTTT. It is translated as CASSFSGWDTEAFF.

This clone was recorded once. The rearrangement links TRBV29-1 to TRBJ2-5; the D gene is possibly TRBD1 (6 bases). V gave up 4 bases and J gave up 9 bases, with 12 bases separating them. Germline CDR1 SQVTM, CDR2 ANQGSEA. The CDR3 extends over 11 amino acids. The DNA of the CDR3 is TGCAGCGTTGGGCCGGCAGGGGCCCAGTACTTC. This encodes CSVGPAGAQYF.

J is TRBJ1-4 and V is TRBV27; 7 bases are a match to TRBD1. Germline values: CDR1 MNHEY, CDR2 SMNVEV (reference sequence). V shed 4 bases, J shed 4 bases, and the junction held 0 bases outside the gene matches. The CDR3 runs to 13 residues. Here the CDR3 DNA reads TGTGCCAGCAGTTACAGGGGTAATGAAAAACTGTTTTTT. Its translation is CASSYRGNEKLFF.

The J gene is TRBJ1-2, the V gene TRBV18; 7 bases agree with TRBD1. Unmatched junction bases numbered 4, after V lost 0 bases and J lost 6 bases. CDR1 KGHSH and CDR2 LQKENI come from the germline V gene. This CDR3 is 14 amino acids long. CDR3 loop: CASSPPTGTNGYTF. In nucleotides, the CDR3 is TGTGCCAGCTCACCACCGACAGGGACGAATGGCTACACCTTC.

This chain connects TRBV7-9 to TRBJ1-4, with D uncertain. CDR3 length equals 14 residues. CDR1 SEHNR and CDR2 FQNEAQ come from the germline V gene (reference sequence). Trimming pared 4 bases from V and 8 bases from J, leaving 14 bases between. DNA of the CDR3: TGTGCCAGCAGCTCATACCCACGAGGGGAAAAACTGTTTTTT. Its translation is CASSSYPRGEKLFF.

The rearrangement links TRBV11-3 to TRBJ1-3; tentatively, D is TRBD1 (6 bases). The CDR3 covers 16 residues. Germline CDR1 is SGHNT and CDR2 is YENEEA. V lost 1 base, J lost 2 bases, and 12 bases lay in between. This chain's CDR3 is CASSLAPDRTGNTIYF. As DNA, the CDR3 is TGTGCCAGCAGCTTAGCCCCGGACAGAACTGGAAACACCATATATTTT.

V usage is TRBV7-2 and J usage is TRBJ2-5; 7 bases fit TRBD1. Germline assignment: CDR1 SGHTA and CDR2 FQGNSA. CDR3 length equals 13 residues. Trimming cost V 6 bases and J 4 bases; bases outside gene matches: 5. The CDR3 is CASRDRVGETQYF. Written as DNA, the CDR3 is TGTGCCAGCAGAGACAGGGTAGGAGAGACCCAGTACTTC.

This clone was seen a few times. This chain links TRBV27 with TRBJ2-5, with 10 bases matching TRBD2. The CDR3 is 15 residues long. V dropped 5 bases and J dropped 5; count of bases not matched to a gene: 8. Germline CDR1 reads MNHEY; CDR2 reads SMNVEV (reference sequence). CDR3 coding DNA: TGTGCCAGCAGTCCTCTAGCGGGAGCCGGTGAGACCCAGTACTTC. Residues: CASSPLAGAGETQYF.

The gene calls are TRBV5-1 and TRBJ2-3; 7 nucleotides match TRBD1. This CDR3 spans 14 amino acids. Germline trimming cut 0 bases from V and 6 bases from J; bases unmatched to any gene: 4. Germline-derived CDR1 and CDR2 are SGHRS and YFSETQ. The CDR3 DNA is TGCGCCAGCAGCTTGGGGACAGGCCCCGATACGCAGTATTTT. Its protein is CASSLGTGPDTQYF.

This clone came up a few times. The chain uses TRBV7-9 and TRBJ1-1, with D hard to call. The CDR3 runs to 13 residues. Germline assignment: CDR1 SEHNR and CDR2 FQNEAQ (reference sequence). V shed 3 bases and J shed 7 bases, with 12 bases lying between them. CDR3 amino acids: CASSFLQLSEAFF. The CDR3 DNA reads TGTGCCAGCAGCTTCTTACAGCTTAGTGAAGCTTTCTTT.

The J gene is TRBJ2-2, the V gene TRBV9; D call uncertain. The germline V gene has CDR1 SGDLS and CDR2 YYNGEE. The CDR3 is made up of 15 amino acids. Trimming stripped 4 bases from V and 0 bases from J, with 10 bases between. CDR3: CASSPRHTNTGELFF. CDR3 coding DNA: TGTGCCAGCAGCCCCCGACACACGAACACCGGGGAGCTGTTTTTT.

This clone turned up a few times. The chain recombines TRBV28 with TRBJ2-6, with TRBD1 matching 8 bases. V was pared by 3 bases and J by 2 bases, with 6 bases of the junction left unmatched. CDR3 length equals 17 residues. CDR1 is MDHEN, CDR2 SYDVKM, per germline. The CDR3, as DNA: TGTGCCAGCAGTTTTCTCGGGACAGGTACTGGGGCCAACGTCCTGACTTTC. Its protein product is CASSFLGTGTGANVLTF. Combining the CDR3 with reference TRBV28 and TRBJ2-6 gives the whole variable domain DVKVTQSSRYLVKRTGEKVFLECVQDMDHENMFWYRQDPGLGLRLIYFSYDVKMKEKGDIPEGYSVSREKKERFSLILESASTNQTSMYLCASSFLGTGTGANVLTFGAGSRLTVL.

CDR3 residues: CATSDPTEQGIQPQHF. In nucleotides, the CDR3 is TGTGCCACCAGTGATCCAACCGAACAGGGGATTCAGCCCCAGCATTTT. The J gene is TRBJ1-5, the V gene TRBV24-1, with 7 bases lining up with TRBD1. Per the germline V gene, CDR1 is KGHDR and CDR2 is SFDVKD. The length of the CDR3 is 16 residues. V shed 3 bases and J 6 bases; nucleotides not matched to a gene: 10.

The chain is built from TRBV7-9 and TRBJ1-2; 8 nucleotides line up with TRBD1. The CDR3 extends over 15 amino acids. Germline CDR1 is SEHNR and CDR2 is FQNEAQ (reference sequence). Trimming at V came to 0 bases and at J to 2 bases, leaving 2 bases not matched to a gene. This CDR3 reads CASSLAAGGNYGYTF. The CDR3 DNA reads TGTGCCAGCAGCTTAGCGGCAGGGGGCAACTATGGCTACACCTTC.

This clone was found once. In DNA, the CDR3 is TGCGCCAGCAGCACCATGACTAGCGGGAGCCATGAGCAGTTCTTC. This sequence encodes CASSTMTSGSHEQFF. This chain uses TRBV5-1 with TRBJ2-1; 12 positions match TRBD2. V lost 4 bases and J lost 8; bases outside the gene matches: 7. The germline CDR1 and CDR2 sequences are SGHRS and YFSETQ. The CDR3 covers 15 residues. Looking up the rest from reference TRBV5-1 and TRBJ2-1 gives the full variable domain: KAGVTQTPRYLIKTRGQQVTLSCSPISGHRSVSWYQQTPGQGLQFLFEYFSETQRNKGNFPGRFSGRQFSNSRSEMNVSTLELGDSALYLCASSTMTSGSHEQFFGPGTRLTVL.

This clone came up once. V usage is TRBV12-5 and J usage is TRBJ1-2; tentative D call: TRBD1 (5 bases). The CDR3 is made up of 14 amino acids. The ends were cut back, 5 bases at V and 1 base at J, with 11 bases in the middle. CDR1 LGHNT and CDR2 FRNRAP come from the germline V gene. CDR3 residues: CASGPQGFNYGYTF. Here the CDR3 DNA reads TGTGCTAGTGGTCCCCAGGGTTTTAACTATGGCTACACCTTC.

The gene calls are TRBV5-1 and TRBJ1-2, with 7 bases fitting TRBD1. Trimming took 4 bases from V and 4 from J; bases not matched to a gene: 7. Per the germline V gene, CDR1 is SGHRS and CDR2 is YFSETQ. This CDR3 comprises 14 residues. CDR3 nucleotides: TGCGCCAGCAGCCTAGGGGGCGAGGGCTATGGCTACACCTTC. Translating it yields CASSLGGEGYGYTF.

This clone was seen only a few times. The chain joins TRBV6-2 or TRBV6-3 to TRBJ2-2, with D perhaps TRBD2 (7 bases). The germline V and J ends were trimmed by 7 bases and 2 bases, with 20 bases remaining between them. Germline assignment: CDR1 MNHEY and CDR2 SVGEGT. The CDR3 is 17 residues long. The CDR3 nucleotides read TGTGCCAGCACCCCCCATTCGGGGGGCGTAAACACCGGGGAGCTGTTTTTT. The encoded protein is CASTPHSGGVNTGELFF.